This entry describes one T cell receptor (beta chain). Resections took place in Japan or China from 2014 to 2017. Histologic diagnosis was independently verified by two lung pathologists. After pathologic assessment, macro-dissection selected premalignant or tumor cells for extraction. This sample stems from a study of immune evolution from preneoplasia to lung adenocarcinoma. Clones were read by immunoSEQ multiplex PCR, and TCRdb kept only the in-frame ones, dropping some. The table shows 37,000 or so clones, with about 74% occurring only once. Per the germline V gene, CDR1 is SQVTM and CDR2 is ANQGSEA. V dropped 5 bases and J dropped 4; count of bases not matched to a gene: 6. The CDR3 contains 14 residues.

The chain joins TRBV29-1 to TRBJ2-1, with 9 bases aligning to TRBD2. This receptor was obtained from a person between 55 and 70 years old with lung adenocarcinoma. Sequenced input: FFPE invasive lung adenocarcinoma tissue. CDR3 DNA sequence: TGCAGCGTTCGGGCGGGAGGGATGTACAATGAGCAGTTCTTC. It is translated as CSVRAGGMYNEQFF.